The 23 T cell receptor beta chains presented below share a single source sample, sequenced in a study of blood T cell repertoires in COVID-19. TCRdb's table, derived via immunoSEQ multiplex PCR, lists solely in-frame clones and lacks some. This sample has some 25,000 clones, with roughly 79% found just once. Specimen: peripheral blood. Receptors were obtained from a man between 65 and 85 years old with acute or convalescent COVID-19.

This chain uses TRBV12-3 or TRBV12-4 with TRBJ1-6; no reliable D call. CDR3 length: 11 amino acids. V was pared by 11 bases and J by 7 bases, with 9 bases between. The CDR3 coding sequence is TGTGCCGCCTGGGAGAATTCACCCCTCCACTTT. Protein: CAAWENSPLHF.

The rearrangement joins TRBV27 to TRBJ2-7; TRBD2 matches at 11 bases. Germline V lookup: CDR1 MNHEY, CDR2 SMNVEV (reference sequence). The J segment lost 0 bases and the V segment lost 6 bases, leaving 4 bases of the junction unmatched. CDR3 length: 15 amino acids. Written as DNA, the CDR3 is TGTGCCAGCAGGCGTAGCGGGGGGGACTCCTACGAGCAGTACTTC. Its protein product is CASRRSGGDSYEQYF.

This chain connects TRBV6-1 to TRBJ1-4, with 8 bases matching TRBD1. Trimming cost V 3 bases and J 7 bases; bases outside gene matches: 1. CDR3 length: 13 amino acids. Germline-derived CDR1 and CDR2 are MNHNS and SASEGT. CDR3 sequence reads: CASSDRGREKLFF. CDR3 DNA: TGTGCCAGCAGTGACAGGGGGCGTGAAAAACTGTTTTTT.

The chain employs TRBV4-3 and TRBJ2-6; TRBD2 agrees at 7 bases. The CDR3 is made up of 18 amino acids. Germline V gene lookup returns CDR1 LGHNA and CDR2 YSLEER. The V gene end was trimmed by 3 bases and the J gene end by 0 bases; junction bases not matched to a gene: 8. This chain's CDR3 is CASSQVVGRGSGANVLTF. The CDR3 DNA reads TGCGCCAGCAGCCAGGTGGTGGGGAGGGGCTCTGGGGCCAACGTCCTGACTTTC.

The chain carries TRBV5-1 and TRBJ2-5, with D maybe TRBD2 (5 bases). This CDR3 spans 13 amino acids. In germline, CDR1 is SGHRS, CDR2 YFSETQ. V dropped 0 bases and J dropped 2 bases, with 5 bases sitting between them. The CDR3 bases are TGCGCCAGCAGCTTGGGACTACAAGAGACCCAGTACTTC. This gives the protein CASSLGLQETQYF.

The CDR3 sequence is CATARGASDTQYF. For the CDR3, the DNA is TGTGCCACCGCGCGGGGGGCGTCAGATACGCAGTATTTT. This chain joins TRBV19 and TRBJ2-3; TRBD2 matches 8 bases. V was clipped by 10 bases and J by 4 bases; unmatched bases: 7. The germline V gene encodes CDR1 LNHDA and CDR2 SQIVND (reference sequence). This CDR3 is 13 amino acids long.

This clone was seen a few times. This sequence joins TRBV7-2 and TRBJ2-7; 9 positions agree with TRBD2. The V and J ends lost 5 bases and 5 bases, in that order; junction bases with no gene match: 7. Germline V CDR1 and CDR2: SGHTA, FQGNSA. The length of the CDR3 is 14 residues. CDR3 coding DNA: TGTGCCAGCAGCGACGGACTAGCGAGCCACGAGCAGTACTTC. This encodes CASSDGLASHEQYF.

The chain has TRBV19 and TRBJ2-1; a weak D match, TRBD2 (5 bases). This CDR3 has 13 residues. The V end lost 6 bases, the J end lost 7 bases, and 13 bases lay between the germline ends. Germline-derived CDR1 and CDR2 are LNHDA and SQIVND (reference sequence). The CDR3 loop is CASRQRTGNEQFF. The CDR3, as DNA: TGTGCCAGTAGGCAGAGGACGGGGAATGAGCAGTTCTTC.

This sequence joins TRBV4-2 and TRBJ1-1; TRBD1 is a possible D gene (5 bases). The germline CDR1 and CDR2 sequences are LGHNA and YNFKEQ. There are 15 residues in the CDR3. V was shortened by 4 bases and J by 0 bases, with 12 bases between the two germline ends. CDR3 loop: CASSRGEDMNTEAFF. In DNA form, the CDR3 reads TGTGCCAGCAGCCGGGGGGAAGACATGAACACTGAAGCTTTCTTT.

The chain has TRBV18 and TRBJ2-5; D possibly corresponds to TRBD1 (6 bases). CDR3 length: 12 amino acids. With 2 bases removed from V and 5 bases from J, the gap between germline ends came to 6 bases. Germline V CDR1 and CDR2: KGHSH, LQKENI. As DNA, the CDR3 is TGTGCCAGCTCACCAACAGGGGAGACCCAGTACTTC. Translating it yields CASSPTGETQYF.

The V and J genes are TRBV6-5 and TRBJ1-2, with 10 bases matching TRBD1. From germline, CDR1 is MNHEY and CDR2 SVGAGI. The V and J ends lost 6 bases and 3 bases, in that order; junction bases with no gene match: 7. The CDR3 sequence is 15 residues long. The CDR3 DNA sequence: TGTGCCAGCAGCAGATCCGGGACAGGGGACTATGGCTACACCTTC. Encoded protein: CASSRSGTGDYGYTF.

CDR3 protein: CASSLAPRQPQHF. Written as DNA, the CDR3 is TGTGCCAGCAGTTTGGCTCCCAGGCAGCCCCAGCATTTT. The rearrangement uses TRBV12-3 or TRBV12-4 and TRBJ1-5; D gene uncertain. Trimming took off 3 bases at V and 7 bases at J, with 10 bases between the two ends. The CDR3 consists of 13 residues.

This chain links TRBV5-1 with TRBJ2-2; a possible D gene is TRBD1 (6 bases). The V gene's germline CDR1 is SGHRS and CDR2 YFSETQ. V was trimmed by 0 bases and J by 0 bases, leaving 9 bases between them. CDR3 length: 16 residues. For the CDR3, the DNA is TGCGCCAGCAGCTTGGGTGCAGGGGCGAACACCGGGGAGCTGTTTTTT. Amino acids: CASSLGAGANTGELFF.

J is TRBJ2-2 and V is TRBV19; the D gene is possibly TRBD1 (6 bases). The CDR3 has 13 residues. CDR1 is LNHDA and CDR2 is SQIVND in the germline V gene (reference sequence). Between the trimmed V and J ends, which lost 5 bases and 4 bases, there was a span of 8 bases. The CDR3, as DNA: TGTGCCAGTAGTGTCAGGGGCACCGGGGAGCTGTTTTTT. Translated, it gives CASSVRGTGELFF.

This clone was detected once. The chain couples TRBV5-1 to TRBJ2-7, with TRBD1 matching 7 bases. CDR1 is SGHRS and CDR2 is YFSETQ in the germline V gene. After removal of 4 bases from V and 0 bases from J, the junction contained 7 bases not matched to a gene. The CDR3 extends over 15 amino acids. CDR3 amino acids: CASSGGQFISYEQYF. The CDR3 nucleotides are TGCGCCAGCAGCGGGGGACAGTTTATCTCCTACGAGCAGTACTTC.

The V and J genes are TRBV4-3 and TRBJ2-2; D is undetermined. Trimming pared 0 bases from V and 1 base from J, leaving 6 bases between. The CDR3 runs 15 residues. Germline CDR1 reads LGHNA; CDR2 reads YSLEER. CDR3 nucleotide sequence: TGCGCCAGCAGCCAAGATAGTATGAACACCGGGGAGCTGTTTTTT. It codes for CASSQDSMNTGELFF.

This clone turned up a few times. The chain is built from TRBV3-1 (or the pseudogene TRBV3-2) and TRBJ2-2, with D tentatively TRBD2 (5 bases). V lost 8 bases and J 7 bases, leaving 11 bases between the germline ends. CDR3 length: 12 residues. CDR1 LGHDT and CDR2 YNNKEL come from the germline V gene (reference sequence). CDR3 sequence: CASPLGSGELFF. The CDR3 DNA sequence: TGTGCCAGCCCCCTAGGGAGCGGGGAGCTGTTTTTT.

The chain employs TRBV6-1 and TRBJ1-2; a weak D match, TRBD1 (5 bases). V was pared by 2 bases and J by 3 bases, with 7 bases between. The CDR3 covers 13 residues. In germline, CDR1 is MNHNS, CDR2 SASEGT. The DNA of the CDR3 is TGTGCCAGCAGTGAACTGGGGCACTATGGCTACACCTTC. Translated, it gives CASSELGHYGYTF.

There are a few counts of this clone. The rearrangement uses TRBV9 and TRBJ2-2, with TRBD1 identical over 8 bases. CDR3 size: 16 residues. CDR1 is SGDLS and CDR2 is YYNGEE in the germline V gene. V dropped 4 bases and J dropped 1; count of bases not matched to a gene: 6. Written as DNA, the CDR3 is TGTGCCAGCAGCCCTGGCAGGGGGCTGAACACCGGGGAGCTGTTTTTT. It is translated as CASSPGRGLNTGELFF. Together with reference TRBV9 and TRBJ2-2, the CDR3 gives the full variable domain: DSGVTQTPKHLITATGQRVTLRCSPRSGDLSVYWYQQSLDQGLQFLIQYYNGEERAKGNILERFSAQQFPDLHSELNLSSLELGDSALYFCASSPGRGLNTGELFFGEGSRLTVL.

The J gene is TRBJ1-2, the V gene TRBV7-7; unclear D gene. The V gene lost 5 bases and the J gene lost 5 bases, with 12 bases spanning the gap. The germline CDR1 and CDR2 sequences are SSHAT and FNYEAQ (reference sequence). CDR3 length equals 13 residues. The DNA for the CDR3 is TGTGCCAGCAGCGTGGACTTTCCTTATGGCTACACCTTC. It is translated as CASSVDFPYGYTF.

The rearrangement uses TRBV19 and TRBJ1-6; the D is unclear. This CDR3 has 12 residues. Germline V gene data show CDR1 as LNHDA and CDR2 as SQIVND (reference sequence). The ends were cut back, 3 bases at V and 10 bases at J, with 7 bases in the middle. CDR3: CASSIRGSPLHF. The DNA for the CDR3 is TGTGCCAGTAGTATTAGAGGATCACCCCTCCACTTT.

The V and J genes are TRBV5-4 and TRBJ2-2, with TRBD1 identical over 7 bases. The CDR3 has 14 amino acids. V was clipped by 5 bases and J by 5 bases; unmatched bases: 6. Germline V gives CDR1 SGHNT, CDR2 YYREEE (reference sequence). The CDR3 DNA is TGTGCCAGCAGTCCGGGACAGATAACCGGGGAGCTGTTTTTT. This encodes CASSPGQITGELFF.

The rearrangement links TRBV18 to TRBJ2-7, with 9 bases matching TRBD1. CDR1 and CDR2 (germline): KGHSH, LQKENI. Trimming cost V 1 base and J 7 bases; bases outside gene matches: 2. This CDR3 spans 13 amino acids. The CDR3 sequence: CASSPQTGGEQYF. The CDR3 region has the DNA TGTGCCAGCTCACCACAGACAGGGGGAGAGCAGTACTTC.